This T cell receptor beta chain is drawn from a study of blood T cells in healthy people across ages (dated by TCRdb to the mid-2010s). Some background on the complete study: In model experiments, template switching captured roughly one uniquely barcoded TCR beta cDNA molecule for every two T cells. Age-related changes in TCR beta repertoire diversity were measured in the study by deep sequencing normalized with unique cDNA molecular identifiers. Four age groups were formed from the donors: young (average about 15 years), middle-aged (around 40), aged (around 68) and long-lived (82). Donors of different ages were randomly distributed across sequencing lanes to avoid experimental bias. Two additional independent replicas of 1 million unique cDNA reads from the same blood draw were analyzed for two donors (one aged 18 to 29 and one aged 80 or older). General study outcomes and caveats: The CMV infection status of donors was not known, potentially confounding age-related changes in expanded clonotypes. As age increased, observed TCR beta diversity per million T cells dropped in a roughly linear way, and a significant reduction was already evident by age 40. Because profiling used bulk unsorted PBMCs, naive and antigen-experienced compartments could not be compared conclusively. Estimates of total diversity from one million sequenced T cells were regarded as lower bounds and underestimates. A strong correlation was found between observed TCR beta diversity and the percentage of naive T cells measured by flow cytometry. The long-lived group showed more naive CD4+ T cells, fewer expanded clones and increased TCR diversity than the aged group, suggesting age selection.

Systemically healthy Caucasian individuals from Russia, approximately 39 in total and aged roughly 6 to 100 years, were included as donors. Roughly 10 milliliters of peripheral blood were collected from each donor into EDTA-treated Vacutainer tubes. PBMCs were isolated by Ficoll-Paque density-gradient centrifugation, with at least 7 million obtained per sample. Trizol reagent was used to extract total RNA from PBMCs, with at least 5.5 micrograms per sample. The percentages of naive CD45RAhigh/CD27high T cells were determined by flow cytometry on a PBMC aliquot from every donor. To prepare the library, 5' RACE was applied. The listed sequencing device is Illumina HiSeq 2500. The second PCR ran for about 7 to 11 cycles and used a J-beta primer mix along with a sample-barcoded 5' primer. Each TCR beta cDNA molecule received a unique molecular identifier from a template-switch 5' adaptor carrying 12 random nucleotides. Each sample yielded at least 3 million CDR3-containing paired-end reads. The Mint cDNA synthesis kit, primed by a TRBC-specific oligonucleotide, was used to synthesize first-strand cDNA from all RNA. Following uracil-DNA glycosylase treatment, all cDNA underwent a first 18-cycle PCR with the universal primers M1SS and BC2_uni_R. On the authors' methods: For normalization, 1 million high-quality reads were randomly selected from each sample, with every read carrying a distinct molecular identifier. Reads with shared molecular identifiers were discarded instead of being binned into consensus sequences. MiTCR, with a Q25 quality threshold and the strictest error-elimination algorithm, was used for CDR3 identification, clonotype clustering and error correction. A nonparametric unseen species model with Euler transformation was used to estimate a lower bound on total TCR beta diversity. Clones were called with MiXCR by TCRdb after fastp trimmed the public reads at Q25, and only in-frame beta chains were retained. Each entry is one CDR3 protein sequence, shown with its most common DNA and genes. The V and J calls come from TCRdb's annotation, not from the publication. A total of more than 650,000 distinct CDR3 sequences appear in this sample, 22% of them only once. The ten most abundant clones make up around 22% of the sample.

This clonotype was found a few times. No cognate antigen has been identified for it. There are no base qualities to consult, and no much larger clone falls within one base. The CDR3 holds 13 amino acids from the cysteine to the phenylalanine. Solely the CDR3 DNA is kept, with 39 bases framed from the first base. CDR1 MDHEN and CDR2 SYDVKM are derived from the germline V gene. V is cut by 7 bases and J by 0 bases, and the space between the germline ends is 10 bases. This clonotype was sampled from an older man in good health. Sequencing was done on a sample of blood. The chain couples TRBV28 to TRBJ2-7; the best D guess is TRBD2, with 6 bases matching. The nucleotides are TGTGCCAGCACATTCGGGGGCTCCTACGAGCAGTACTTC. This translates into CASTFGGSYEQYF.